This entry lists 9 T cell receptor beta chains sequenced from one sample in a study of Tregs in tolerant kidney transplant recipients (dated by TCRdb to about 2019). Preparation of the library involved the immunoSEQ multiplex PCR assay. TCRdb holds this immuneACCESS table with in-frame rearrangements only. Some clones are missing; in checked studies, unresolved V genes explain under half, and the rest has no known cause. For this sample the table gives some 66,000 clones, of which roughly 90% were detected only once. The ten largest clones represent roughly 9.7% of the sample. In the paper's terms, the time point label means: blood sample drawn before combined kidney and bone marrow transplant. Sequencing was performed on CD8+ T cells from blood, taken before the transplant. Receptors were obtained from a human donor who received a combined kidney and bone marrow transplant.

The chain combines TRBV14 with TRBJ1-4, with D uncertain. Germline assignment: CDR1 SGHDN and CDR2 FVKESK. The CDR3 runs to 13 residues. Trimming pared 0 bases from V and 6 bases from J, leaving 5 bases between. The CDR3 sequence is CASSQDPDEKLFF. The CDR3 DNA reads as TGTGCCAGCAGCCAAGATCCCGATGAAAAACTGTTTTTT.

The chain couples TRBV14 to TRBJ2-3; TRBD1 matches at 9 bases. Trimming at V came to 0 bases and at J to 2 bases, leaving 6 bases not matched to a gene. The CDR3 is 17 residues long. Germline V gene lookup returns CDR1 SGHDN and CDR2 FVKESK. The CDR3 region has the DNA TGTGCCAGCAGCCAAGAGATGGGACAGGGCACCACAGATACGCAGTATTTT. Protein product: CASSQEMGQGTTDTQYF.

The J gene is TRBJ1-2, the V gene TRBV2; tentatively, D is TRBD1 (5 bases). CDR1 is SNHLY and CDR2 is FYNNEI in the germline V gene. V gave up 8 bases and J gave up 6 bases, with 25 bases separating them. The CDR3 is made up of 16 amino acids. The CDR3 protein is CASRNIPGQFRHGYTF. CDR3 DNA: TGTGCCAGCCGCAATATCCCAGGGCAGTTTCGTCATGGCTACACCTTC.

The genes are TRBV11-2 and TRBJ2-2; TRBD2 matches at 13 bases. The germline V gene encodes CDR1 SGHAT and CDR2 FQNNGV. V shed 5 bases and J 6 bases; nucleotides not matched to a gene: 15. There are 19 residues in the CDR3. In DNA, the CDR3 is TGTGCCAGCAGCCGACAGAAAGGACTAGCGGGAGAAAGGGCCGGGGAGCTGTTTTTT. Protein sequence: CASSRQKGLAGERAGELFF.

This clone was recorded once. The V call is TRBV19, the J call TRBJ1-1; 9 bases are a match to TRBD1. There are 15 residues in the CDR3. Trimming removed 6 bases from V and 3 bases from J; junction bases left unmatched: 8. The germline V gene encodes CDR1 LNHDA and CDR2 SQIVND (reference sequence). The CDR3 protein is CASSLGQGMDTEAFF. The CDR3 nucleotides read TGTGCCAGTAGCCTAGGACAGGGGATGGACACTGAAGCTTTCTTT.

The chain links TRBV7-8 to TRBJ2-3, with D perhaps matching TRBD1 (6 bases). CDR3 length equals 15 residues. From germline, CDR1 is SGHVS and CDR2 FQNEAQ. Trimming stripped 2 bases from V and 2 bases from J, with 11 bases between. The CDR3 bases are TGTGCCAGCAGCTTAAAGGGGGTTATCACAGATACGCAGTATTTT. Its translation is CASSLKGVITDTQYF.

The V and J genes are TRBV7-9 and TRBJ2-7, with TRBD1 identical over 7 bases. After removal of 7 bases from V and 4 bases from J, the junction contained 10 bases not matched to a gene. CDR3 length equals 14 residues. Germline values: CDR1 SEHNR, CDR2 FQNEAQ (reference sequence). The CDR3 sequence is CASTIPGQLYEQYF. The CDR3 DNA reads TGTGCCAGCACGATCCCGGGACAGCTTTACGAGCAGTACTTC.

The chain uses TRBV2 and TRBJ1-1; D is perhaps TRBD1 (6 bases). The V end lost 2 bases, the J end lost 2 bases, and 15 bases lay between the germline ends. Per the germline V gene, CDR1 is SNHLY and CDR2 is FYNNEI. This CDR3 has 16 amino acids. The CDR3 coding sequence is TGTGCCAGCAGTGAACGGGTCCGGGACATTAACACTGAAGCTTTCTTT. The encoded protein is CASSERVRDINTEAFF.

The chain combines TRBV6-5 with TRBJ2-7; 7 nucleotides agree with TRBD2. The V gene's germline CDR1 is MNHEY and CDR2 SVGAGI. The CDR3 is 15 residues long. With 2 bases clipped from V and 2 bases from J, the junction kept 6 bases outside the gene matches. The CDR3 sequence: CASSYGEGRTYEQYF. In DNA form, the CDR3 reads TGTGCCAGCAGTTACGGGGAGGGAAGGACCTACGAGCAGTACTTC.